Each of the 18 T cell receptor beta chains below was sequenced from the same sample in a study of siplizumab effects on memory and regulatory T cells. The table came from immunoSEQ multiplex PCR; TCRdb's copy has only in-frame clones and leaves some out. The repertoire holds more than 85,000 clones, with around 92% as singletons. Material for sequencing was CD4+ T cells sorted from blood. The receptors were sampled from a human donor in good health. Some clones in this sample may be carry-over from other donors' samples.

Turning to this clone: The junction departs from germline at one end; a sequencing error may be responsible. The CDR3 coding sequence is TGTGCCACCGAACGGGGGAACGCTGAAGCTTTCTTT. Translated, it gives CATERGNAEAFF. This rearrangement joins TRBV6-1 to TRBJ1-1, with a tentative D call TRBD1 (5 bases). CDR1 is MNHNS, CDR2 SASEGT, per germline. The CDR3 length is 12 residues.

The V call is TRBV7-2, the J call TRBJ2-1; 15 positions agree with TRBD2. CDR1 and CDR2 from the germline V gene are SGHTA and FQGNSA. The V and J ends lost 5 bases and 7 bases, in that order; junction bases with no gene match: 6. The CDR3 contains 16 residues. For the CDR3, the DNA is TGTGCCAGCAGCAAAGGGACTAGCGGGAGGAGGAATGAGCAGTTCTTC. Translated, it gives CASSKGTSGRRNEQFF. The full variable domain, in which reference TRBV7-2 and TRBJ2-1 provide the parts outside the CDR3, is GAGVSQSPSNKVTEKGKDVELRCDPISGHTALYWYRQSLGQGLEFLIYFQGNSAPDKSGLPSDRFSAERTGGSVSTLTIQRTQQEDSAVYLCASSKGTSGRRNEQFFGPGTRLTVL.

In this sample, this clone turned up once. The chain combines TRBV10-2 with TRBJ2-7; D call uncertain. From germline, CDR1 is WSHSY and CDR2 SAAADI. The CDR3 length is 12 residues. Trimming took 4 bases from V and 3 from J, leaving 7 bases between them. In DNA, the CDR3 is TGCGCCAGCAGTGTAACCAGCTACGAGCAGTACTTC. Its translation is CASSVTSYEQYF.

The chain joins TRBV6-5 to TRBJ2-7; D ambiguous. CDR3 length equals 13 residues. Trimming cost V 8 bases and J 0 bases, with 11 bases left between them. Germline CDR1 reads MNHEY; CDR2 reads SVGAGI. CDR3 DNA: TGTGCCAGCGAACGGCAGAGCTCCTACGAGCAGTACTTC. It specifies CASERQSSYEQYF.

The CDR3 spells CAWSLGQGAGYTF. The CDR3 nucleotides read TGTGCCTGGAGTCTTGGGCAGGGGGCTGGCTACACCTTC. This chain joins TRBV30 and TRBJ1-2; 8 bases fit TRBD1. V was clipped by 2 bases and J by 7 bases; unmatched bases: 6. The CDR3 runs to 13 residues. The V gene's germline CDR1 is GTSNPN and CDR2 SVGIG (reference sequence).

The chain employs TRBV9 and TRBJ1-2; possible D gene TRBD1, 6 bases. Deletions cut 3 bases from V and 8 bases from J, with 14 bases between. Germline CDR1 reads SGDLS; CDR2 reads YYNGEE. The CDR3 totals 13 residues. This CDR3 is CASSDSTDRGYTF. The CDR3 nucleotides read TGTGCCAGCAGCGACAGTACAGACAGGGGCTACACCTTC.

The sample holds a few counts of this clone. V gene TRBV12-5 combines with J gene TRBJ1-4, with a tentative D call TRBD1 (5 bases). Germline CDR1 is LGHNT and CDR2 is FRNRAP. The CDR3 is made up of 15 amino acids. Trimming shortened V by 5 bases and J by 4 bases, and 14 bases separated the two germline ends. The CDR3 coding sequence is TGTGCTAGTGGTACCTACAGGAACCATAATGAAAAACTGTTTTTT. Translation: CASGTYRNHNEKLFF. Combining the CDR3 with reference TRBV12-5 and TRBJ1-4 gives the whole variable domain DARVTQTPRHKVTEMGQEVTMRCQPILGHNTVFWYRQTMMQGLELLAYFRNRAPLDDSGMPKDRFSAEMPDATLATLKIQPSEPRDSAVYFCASGTYRNHNEKLFFGSGTQLSVL.

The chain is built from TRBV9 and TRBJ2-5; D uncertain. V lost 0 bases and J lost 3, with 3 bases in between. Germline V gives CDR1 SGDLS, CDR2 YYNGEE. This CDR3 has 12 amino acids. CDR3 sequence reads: CASSVGEETQYF. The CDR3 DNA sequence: TGTGCCAGCAGCGTAGGAGAAGAGACCCAGTACTTC.

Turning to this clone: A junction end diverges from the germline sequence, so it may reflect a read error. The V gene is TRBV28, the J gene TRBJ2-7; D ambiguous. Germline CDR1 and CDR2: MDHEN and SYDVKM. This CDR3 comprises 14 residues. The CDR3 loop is CASLGNRWKSVADF. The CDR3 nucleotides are TGTGCCAGCTTAGGGAACCGGTGGAAATCCGTGGCCGACTTC.

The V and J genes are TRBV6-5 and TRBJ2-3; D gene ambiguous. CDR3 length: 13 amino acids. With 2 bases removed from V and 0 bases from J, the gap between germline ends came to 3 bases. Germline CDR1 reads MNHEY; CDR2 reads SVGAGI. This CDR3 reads CASSYPSTDTQYF. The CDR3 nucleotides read TGTGCCAGCAGTTACCCTAGCACAGATACGCAGTATTTT.

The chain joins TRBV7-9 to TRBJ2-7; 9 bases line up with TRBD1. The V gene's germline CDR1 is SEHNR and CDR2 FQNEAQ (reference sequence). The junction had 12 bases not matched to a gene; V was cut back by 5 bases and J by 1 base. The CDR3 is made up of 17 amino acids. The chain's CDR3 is CASSRNLNRGLSYEQYF. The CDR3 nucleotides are TGTGCCAGCAGCCGTAACCTAAACAGGGGGCTTTCCTACGAGCAGTACTTC.

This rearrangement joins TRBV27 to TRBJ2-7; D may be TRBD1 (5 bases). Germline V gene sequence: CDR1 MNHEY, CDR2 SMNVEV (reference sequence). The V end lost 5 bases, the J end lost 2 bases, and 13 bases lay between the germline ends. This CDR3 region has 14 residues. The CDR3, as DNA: TGTGCCAGCAGTCCAGGGATAAGGACCTACGAGCAGTACTTC. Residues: CASSPGIRTYEQYF.

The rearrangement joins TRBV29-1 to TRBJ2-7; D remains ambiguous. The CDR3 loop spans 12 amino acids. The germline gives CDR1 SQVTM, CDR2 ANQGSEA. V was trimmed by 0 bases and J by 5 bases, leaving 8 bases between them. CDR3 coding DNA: TGCAGCGTTGAAGATAGAATAAACGAGCAGTACTTC. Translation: CSVEDRINEQYF.

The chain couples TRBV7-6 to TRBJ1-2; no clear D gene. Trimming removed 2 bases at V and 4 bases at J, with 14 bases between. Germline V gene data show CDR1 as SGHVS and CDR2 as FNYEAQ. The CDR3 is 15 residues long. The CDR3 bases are TGTGCCAGCAGCTTATCTGTTGACTTGGGCTATGGCTACACCTTC. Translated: CASSLSVDLGYGYTF.

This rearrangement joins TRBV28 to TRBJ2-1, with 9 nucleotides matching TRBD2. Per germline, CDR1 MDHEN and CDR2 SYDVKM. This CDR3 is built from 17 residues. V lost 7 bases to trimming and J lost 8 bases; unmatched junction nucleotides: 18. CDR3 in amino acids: CASTSPLGSGRGYEQFF. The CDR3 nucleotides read TGTGCCAGCACCTCTCCTCTGGGTAGCGGGAGAGGGTATGAGCAGTTCTTC.

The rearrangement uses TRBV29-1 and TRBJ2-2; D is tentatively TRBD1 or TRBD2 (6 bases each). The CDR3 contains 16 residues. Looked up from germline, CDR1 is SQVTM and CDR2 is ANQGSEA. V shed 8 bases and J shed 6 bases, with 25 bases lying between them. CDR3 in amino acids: CSIPSPGASYAGELFF. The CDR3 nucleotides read TGCAGCATCCCCTCCCCGGGGGCCTCCTACGCCGGGGAGCTGTTTTTT.

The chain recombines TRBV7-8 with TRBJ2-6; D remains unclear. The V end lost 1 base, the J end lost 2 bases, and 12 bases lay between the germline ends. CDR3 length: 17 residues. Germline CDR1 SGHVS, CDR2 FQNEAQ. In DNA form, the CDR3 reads TGTGCCAGCAGCTTAGTGGCTAGTTCCCCTGGGGCCAACGTCCTGACTTTC. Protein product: CASSLVASSPGANVLTF. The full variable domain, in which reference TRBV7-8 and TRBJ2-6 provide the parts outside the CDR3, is GAGVSQSPRYKVAKRGQDVALRCDPISGHVSLFWYQQALGQGPEFLTYFQNEAQLDKSGLPSDRFFAERPEGSVSTLKIQRTQQEDSAVYLCASSLVASSPGANVLTFGAGSRLTVL.

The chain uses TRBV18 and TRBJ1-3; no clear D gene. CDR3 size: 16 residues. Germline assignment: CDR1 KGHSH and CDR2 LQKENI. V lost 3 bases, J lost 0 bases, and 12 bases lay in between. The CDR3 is CASSPITAYSGNTIYF. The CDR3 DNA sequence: TGTGCCAGCTCACCTATAACGGCATACTCTGGAAACACCATATATTTT.